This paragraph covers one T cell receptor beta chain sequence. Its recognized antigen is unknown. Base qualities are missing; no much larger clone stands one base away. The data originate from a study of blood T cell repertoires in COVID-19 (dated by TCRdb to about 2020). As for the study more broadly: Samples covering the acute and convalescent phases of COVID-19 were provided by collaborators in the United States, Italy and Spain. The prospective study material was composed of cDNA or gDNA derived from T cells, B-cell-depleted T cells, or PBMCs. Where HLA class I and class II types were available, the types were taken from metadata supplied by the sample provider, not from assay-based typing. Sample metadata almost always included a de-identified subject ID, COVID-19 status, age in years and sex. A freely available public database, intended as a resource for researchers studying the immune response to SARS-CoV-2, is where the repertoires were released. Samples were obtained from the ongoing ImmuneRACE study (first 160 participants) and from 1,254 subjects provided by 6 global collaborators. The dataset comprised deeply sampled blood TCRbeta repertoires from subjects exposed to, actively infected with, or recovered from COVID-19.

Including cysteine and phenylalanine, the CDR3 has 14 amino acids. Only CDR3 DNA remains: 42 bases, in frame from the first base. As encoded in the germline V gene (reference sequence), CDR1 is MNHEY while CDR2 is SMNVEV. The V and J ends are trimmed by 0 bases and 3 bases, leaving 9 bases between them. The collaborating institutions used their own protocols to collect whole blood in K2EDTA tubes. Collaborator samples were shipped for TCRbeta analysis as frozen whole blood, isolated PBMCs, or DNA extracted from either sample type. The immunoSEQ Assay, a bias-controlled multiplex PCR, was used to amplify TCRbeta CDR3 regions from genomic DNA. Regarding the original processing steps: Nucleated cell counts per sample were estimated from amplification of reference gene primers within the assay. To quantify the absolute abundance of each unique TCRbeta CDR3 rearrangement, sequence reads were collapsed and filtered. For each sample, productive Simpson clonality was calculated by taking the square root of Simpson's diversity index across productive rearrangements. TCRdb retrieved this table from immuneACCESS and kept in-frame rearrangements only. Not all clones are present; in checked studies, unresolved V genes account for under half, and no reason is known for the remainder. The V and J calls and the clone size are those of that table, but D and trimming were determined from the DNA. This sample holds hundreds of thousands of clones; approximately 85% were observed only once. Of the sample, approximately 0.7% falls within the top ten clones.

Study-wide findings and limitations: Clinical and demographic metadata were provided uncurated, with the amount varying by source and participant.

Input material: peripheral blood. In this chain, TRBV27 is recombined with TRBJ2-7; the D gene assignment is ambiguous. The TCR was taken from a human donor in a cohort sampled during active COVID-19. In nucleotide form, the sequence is TGTGCCAGCAGTTTATCTAGAGAGTTCTACGAGCAGTACTTC. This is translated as CASSLSREFYEQYF.